This entry describes one T cell receptor (beta chain). Antigen unknown. These data belong to a study of cytomegalovirus exposure and HLA in healthy donors. Germline CDR1 and CDR2: LNHDA and SQIVND (reference sequence). V was trimmed by 1 base and J by 1 base, leaving 10 bases between them. The CDR3 is made up of 15 amino acids. Study-wide results and caveats: Earlier findings revealed that most TCR beta V segments proved productive either about 87% or about 30% of the time.

The PCR used 60 Vbeta and 13 Jbeta primers. The assay was immunoSEQ multiplex PCR, and TCRdb's table has in-frame clones only and misses some. Among 150,000 to 200,000 clones listed, 60% to 85% were seen once. Sequencing was done on a sample of PBMCs. The source is a woman in her 40s in good health and CMV-seronegative. This chain uses TRBV19 with TRBJ1-1; D is uncertain. The CDR3 DNA is TGTGCCAGTAGTATAGTGGCGACTGGGAACACTGAAGCTTTCTTT. Its protein is CASSIVATGNTEAFF.